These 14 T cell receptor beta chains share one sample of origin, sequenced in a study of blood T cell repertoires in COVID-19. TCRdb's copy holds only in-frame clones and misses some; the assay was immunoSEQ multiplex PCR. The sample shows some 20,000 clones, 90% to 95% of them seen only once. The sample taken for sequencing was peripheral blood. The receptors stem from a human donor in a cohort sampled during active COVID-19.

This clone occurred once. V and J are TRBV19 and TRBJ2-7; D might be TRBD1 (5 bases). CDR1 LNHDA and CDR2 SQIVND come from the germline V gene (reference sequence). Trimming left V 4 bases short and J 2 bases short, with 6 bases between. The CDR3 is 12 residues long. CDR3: CASSTGTYEQYF. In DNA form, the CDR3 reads TGTGCCAGTAGTACAGGGACCTACGAGCAGTACTTC.

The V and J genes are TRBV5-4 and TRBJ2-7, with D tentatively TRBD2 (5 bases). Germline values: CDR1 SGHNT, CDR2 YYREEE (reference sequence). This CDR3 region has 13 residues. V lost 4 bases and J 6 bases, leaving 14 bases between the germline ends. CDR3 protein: CASSISMRAEQYF. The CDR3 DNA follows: TGTGCCAGCAGCATTTCGATGAGGGCCGAGCAGTACTTC.

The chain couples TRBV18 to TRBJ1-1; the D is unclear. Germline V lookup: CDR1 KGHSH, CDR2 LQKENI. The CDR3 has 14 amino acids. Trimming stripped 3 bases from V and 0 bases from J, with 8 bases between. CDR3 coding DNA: TGTGCCAGCTCACCGGGGAGTATGAACACTGAAGCTTTCTTT. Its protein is CASSPGSMNTEAFF.

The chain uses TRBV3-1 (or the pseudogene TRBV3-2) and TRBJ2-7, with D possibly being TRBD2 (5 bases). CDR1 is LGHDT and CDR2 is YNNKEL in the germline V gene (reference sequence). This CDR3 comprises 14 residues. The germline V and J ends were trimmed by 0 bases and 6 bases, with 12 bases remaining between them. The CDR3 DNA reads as TGTGCCAGCAGCCAAGACACTAGGCGAGGCGAGCAGTACTTC. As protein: CASSQDTRRGEQYF.

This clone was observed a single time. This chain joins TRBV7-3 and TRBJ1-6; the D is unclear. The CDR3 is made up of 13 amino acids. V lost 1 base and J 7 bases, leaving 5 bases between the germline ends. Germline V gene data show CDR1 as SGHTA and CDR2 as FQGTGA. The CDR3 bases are TGTGCCAGCAGCTTAAGGCAGAATTCACCCCTCCACTTT. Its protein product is CASSLRQNSPLHF. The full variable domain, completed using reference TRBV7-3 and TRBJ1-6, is GAGVSQTPSNKVTEKGKYVELRCDPISGHTALYWYRQSLGQGPEFLIYFQGTGAADDSGLPNDRFFAVRPEGSVSTLKIQRTERGDSAVYLCASSLRQNSPLHFGNGTRLTVT.

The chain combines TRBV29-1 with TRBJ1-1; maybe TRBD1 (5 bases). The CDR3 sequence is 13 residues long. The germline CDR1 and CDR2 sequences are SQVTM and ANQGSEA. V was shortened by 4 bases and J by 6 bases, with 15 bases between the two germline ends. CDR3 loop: CSVVRRGSSEAFF. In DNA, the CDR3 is TGCAGCGTTGTTCGGAGGGGTAGCTCTGAAGCTTTCTTT.

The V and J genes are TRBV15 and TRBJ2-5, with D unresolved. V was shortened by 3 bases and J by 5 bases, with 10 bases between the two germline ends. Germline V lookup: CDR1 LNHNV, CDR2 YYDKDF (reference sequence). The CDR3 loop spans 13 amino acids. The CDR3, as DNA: TGTGCCACCAGCAGGGCCCAGTTGGAGACCCAGTACTTC. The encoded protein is CATSRAQLETQYF.

The CDR3 DNA follows: TGTGCCAGTAGTTTTATACAGGCTGATGGCTACACCTTC. Its protein product is CASSFIQADGYTF. The rearrangement links TRBV19 to TRBJ1-2; maybe TRBD1 (5 bases). Per the germline V gene, CDR1 is LNHDA and CDR2 is SQIVND (reference sequence). V was cut by 5 bases and J by 6 bases, with 13 bases left in between. The CDR3 is 13 residues long. Full variable domain (missing parts from reference TRBV19 and TRBJ1-2): DGGITQSPKYLFRKEGQNVTLSCEQNLNHDAMYWYRQDPGQGLRLIYYSQIVNDFQKGDIAEGYSVSREKKESFPLTVTSAQKNPTAFYLCASSFIQADGYTFGSGTRLTVV.

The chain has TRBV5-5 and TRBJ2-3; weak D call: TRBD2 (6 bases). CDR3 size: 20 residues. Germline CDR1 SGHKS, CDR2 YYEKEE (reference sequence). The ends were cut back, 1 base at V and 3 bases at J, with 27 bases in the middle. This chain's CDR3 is CASSLSFVPRWGDWTDTQYF. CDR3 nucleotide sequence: TGTGCCAGCAGCTTGTCGTTTGTCCCAAGGTGGGGGGATTGGACAGATACGCAGTATTTT. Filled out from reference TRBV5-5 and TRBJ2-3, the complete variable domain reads DAGVTQSPTHLIKTRGQQVTLRCSPISGHKSVSWYQQVLGQGPQFIFQYYEKEERGRGNFPDRFSARQFPNYSSELNVNALLLGDSALYLCASSLSFVPRWGDWTDTQYFGPGTRLTVL.

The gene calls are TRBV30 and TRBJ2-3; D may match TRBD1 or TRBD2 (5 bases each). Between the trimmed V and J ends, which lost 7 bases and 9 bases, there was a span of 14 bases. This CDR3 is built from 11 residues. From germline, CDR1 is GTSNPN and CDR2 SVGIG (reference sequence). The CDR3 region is CASGPSGTQYF. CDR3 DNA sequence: TGTGCCTCGGGACCTTCCGGGACGCAGTATTTT. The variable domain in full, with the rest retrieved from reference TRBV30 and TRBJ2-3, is SQTIHQWPATLVQPVGSPLSLECTVEGTSNPNLYWYRQAAGRGLQLLFYSVGIGQISSEVPQNLSASRPQDRQFILSSKKLLLSDSGFYLCASGPSGTQYFGPGTRLTVL.

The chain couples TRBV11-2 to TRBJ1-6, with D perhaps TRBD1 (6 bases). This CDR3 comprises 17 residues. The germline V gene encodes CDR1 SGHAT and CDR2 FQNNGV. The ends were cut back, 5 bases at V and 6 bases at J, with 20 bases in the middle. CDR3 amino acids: CASSPPGQGIINSPLHF. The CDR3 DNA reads TGTGCCAGCAGCCCACCGGGACAAGGGATCATTAATTCACCCCTCCACTTT.

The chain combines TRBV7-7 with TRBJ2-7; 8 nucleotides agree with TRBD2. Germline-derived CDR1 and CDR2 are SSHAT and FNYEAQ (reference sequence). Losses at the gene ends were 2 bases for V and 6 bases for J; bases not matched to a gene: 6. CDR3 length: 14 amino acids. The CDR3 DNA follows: TGTGCCAGCAGCTTATCAGCGGGAGCCACCGAGCAGTACTTC. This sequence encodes CASSLSAGATEQYF.

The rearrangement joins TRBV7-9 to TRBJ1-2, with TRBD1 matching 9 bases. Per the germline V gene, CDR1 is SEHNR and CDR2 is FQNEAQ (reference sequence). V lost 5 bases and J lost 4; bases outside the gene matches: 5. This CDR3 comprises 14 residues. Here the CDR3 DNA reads TGTGCCAGCAGCCAATTGACAGGGGGCTATGGCTACACCTTC. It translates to CASSQLTGGYGYTF.

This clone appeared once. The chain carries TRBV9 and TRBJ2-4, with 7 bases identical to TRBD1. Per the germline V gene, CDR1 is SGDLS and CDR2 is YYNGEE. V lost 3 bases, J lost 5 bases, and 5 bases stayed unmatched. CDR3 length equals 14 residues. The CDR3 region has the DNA TGTGCCAGCAGCGCGCCAGGGGGAGAAAACATTCAGTACTTC. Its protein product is CASSAPGGENIQYF.